The text below deals with one T cell receptor (beta chain). Its target is not known. Genomic DNA, the template, was used for profiling of the TCR beta VDJ and CDR3. TCRdb fed the reads into MiXCR, producing one record per CDR3 protein. The table records about 48,000 distinct CDR3 sequences, 70% to 80% of them present only once. This record comes from a study of CD8+CD57+ T cells in acquired aplastic anemia. Whole-study findings and limits: Roughly 31 was the count of CD8+ CDR3 sequences that patients shared with controls.

Losses at the gene ends were 1 base for V and 3 bases for J; bases not matched to a gene: 6. This CDR3 is built from 15 residues. Germline assignment: CDR1 SGHVS and CDR2 FNYEAQ. The clonotype comes from a human donor in good health, serving as a control. The sample comprised sorted CD4+, CD8+, or CD8+CD57+ T cells (not recorded which) from PBMCs. The chain combines TRBV7-6 with TRBJ2-7, with 7 bases fitting TRBD2. The CDR3 bases are TGTGCCAGCAGCTTAGGGAGCGGGGATGGCTACGAGCAGTACTTC. Amino acid sequence: CASSLGSGDGYEQYF.